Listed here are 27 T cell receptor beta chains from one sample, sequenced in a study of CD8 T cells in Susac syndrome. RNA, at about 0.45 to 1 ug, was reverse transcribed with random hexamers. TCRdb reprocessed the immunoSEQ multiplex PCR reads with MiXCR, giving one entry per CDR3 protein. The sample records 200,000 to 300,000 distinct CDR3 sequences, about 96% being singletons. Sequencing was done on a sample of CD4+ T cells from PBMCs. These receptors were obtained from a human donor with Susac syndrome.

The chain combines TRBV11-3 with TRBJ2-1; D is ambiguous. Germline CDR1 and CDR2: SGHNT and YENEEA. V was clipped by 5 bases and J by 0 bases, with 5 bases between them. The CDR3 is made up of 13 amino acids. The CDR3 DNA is TGTGCCAGCAGCCAGATCTCCTACAATGAGCAGTTCTTC. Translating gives CASSQISYNEQFF. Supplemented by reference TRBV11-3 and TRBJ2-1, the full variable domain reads EAGVVQSPRYKIIEKKQPVAFWCNPISGHNTLYWYLQNLGQGPELLIRYENEEAVDDSQLPKDRFSAERLKGVDSTLKIQPAELGDSAVYLCASSQISYNEQFFGPGTRLTVL.

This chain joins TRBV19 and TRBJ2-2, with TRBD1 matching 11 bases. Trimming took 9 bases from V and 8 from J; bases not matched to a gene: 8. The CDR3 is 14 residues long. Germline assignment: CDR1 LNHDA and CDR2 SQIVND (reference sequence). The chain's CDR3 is CASCRDRGYGELFF. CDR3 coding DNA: TGTGCCAGCTGCCGGGACAGGGGGTATGGGGAGCTGTTTTTT.

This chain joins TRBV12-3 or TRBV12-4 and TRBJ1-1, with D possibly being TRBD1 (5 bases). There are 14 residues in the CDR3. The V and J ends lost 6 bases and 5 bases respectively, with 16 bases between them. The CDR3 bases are TGTGCCAGCAGCCCCTCGTGGGGGGAAACTGAAGCTTTCTTT. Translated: CASSPSWGETEAFF.

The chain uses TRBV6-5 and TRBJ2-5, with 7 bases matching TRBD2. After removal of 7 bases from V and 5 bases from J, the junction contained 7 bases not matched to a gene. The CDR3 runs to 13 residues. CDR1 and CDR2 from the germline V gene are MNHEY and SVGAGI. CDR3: CASTGLGAETQYF. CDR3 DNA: TGTGCCAGCACCGGACTAGGCGCGGAGACCCAGTACTTC.

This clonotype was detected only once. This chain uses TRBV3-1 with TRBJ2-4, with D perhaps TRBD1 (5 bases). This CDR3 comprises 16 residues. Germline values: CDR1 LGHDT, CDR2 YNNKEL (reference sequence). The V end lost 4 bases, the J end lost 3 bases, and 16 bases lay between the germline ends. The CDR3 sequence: CASSPRAGGHKNIQYF. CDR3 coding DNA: TGTGCCAGCAGCCCCCGGGCCGGCGGACACAAAAACATTCAGTACTTC.

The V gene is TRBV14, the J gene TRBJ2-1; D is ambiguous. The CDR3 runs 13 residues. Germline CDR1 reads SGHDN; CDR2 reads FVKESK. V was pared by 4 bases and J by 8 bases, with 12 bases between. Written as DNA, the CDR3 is TGTGCCAGCAGCCGGCTAGATATCGATGAGCAGTTCTTC. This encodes CASSRLDIDEQFF.

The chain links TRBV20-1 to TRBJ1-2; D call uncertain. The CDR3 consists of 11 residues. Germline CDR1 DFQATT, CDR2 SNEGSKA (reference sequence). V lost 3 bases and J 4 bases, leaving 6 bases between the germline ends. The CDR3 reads CSASGLYGYTF. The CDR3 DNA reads TGCAGTGCTAGTGGCCTCTATGGCTACACCTTC.

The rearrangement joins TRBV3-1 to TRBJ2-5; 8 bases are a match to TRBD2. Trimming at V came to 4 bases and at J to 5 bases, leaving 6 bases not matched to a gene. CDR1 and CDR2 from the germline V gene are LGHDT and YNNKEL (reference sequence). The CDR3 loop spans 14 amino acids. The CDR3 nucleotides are TGTGCCAGCAGCCGCTTGACTAGCGCGGAGACCCAGTACTTC. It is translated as CASSRLTSAETQYF.

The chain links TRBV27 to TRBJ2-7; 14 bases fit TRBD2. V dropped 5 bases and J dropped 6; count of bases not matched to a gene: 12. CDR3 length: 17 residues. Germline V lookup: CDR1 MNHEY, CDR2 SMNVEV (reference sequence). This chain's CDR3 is CASSPDRTSGRLGEQYF. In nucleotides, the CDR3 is TGTGCCAGCAGTCCAGATCGGACTAGCGGGAGGTTGGGCGAGCAGTACTTC.

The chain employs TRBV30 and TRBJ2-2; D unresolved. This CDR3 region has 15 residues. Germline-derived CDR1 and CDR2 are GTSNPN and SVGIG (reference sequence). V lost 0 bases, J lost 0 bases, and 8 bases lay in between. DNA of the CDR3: TGTGCCTGGAGTGTAGGGCAGCCGAACACCGGGGAGCTGTTTTTT. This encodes CAWSVGQPNTGELFF.

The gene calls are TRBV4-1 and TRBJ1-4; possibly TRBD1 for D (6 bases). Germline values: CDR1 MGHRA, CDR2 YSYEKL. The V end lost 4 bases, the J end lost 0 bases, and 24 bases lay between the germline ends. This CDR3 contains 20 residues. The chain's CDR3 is CASSRMAAQGIRATNEKLFF. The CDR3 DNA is TGCGCCAGCAGCCGAATGGCCGCTCAGGGGATACGGGCAACTAATGAAAAACTGTTTTTT.

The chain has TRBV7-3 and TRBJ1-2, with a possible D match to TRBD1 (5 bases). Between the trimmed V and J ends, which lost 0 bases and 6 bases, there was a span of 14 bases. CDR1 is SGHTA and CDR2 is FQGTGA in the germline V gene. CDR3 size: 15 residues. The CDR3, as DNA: TGTGCCAGCAGCTTAACTGGGGGATCTAAGAATGGCTACACCTTC. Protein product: CASSLTGGSKNGYTF.

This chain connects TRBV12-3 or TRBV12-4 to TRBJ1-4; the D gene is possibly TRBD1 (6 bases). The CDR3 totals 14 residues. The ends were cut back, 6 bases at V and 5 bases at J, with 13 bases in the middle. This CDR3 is CASRRQDLNEKLFF. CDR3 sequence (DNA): TGTGCCAGCAGGAGACAGGACTTAAATGAAAAACTGTTTTTT.

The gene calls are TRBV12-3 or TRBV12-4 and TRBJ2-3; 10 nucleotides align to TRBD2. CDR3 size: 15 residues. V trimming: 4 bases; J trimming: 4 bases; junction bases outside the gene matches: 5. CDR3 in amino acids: CASSSEREGPDTQYF. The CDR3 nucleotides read TGTGCCAGCAGTTCCGAGCGGGAGGGCCCAGATACGCAGTATTTT.

The DNA of the CDR3 is TGTGCCAGTAGTCAAGGAGGACAGGGACTCGAGACCCAGTACTTC. As protein: CASSQGGQGLETQYF. This chain connects TRBV19 to TRBJ2-5, with TRBD1 identical over 8 bases. The ends lost 5 bases at V and 5 bases at J; junction bases unmatched: 10. Germline V gives CDR1 LNHDA, CDR2 SQIVND (reference sequence). The length of the CDR3 is 15 residues.

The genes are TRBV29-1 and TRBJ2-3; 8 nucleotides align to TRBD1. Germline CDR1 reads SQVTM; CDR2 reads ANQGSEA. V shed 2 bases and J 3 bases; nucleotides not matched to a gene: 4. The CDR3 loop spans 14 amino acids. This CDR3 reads CSVERTGRTDTQYF. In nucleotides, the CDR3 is TGCAGCGTTGAAAGGACAGGGAGGACAGATACGCAGTATTTT.

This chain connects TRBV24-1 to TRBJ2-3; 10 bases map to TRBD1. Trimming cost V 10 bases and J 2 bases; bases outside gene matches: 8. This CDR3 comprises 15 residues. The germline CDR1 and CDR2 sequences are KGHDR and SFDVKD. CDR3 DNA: TGTGCCACAGCTAGGACAGGGGGTTTCACAGATACGCAGTATTTT. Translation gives CATARTGGFTDTQYF.

CDR3 DNA sequence: TGTGCCTGGAGGGGGACAGCTTATGGCTACACCTTC. This encodes CAWRGTAYGYTF. The V call is TRBV30, the J call TRBJ1-2, with 7 bases lining up with TRBD1. CDR3 size: 12 residues. The V gene's germline CDR1 is GTSNPN and CDR2 SVGIG (reference sequence). Unmatched junction bases numbered 3, after V lost 3 bases and J lost 5 bases.

The CDR3 DNA is TGCAGTGCTAGAGGGTCGGGGGTCGGCTACACCTTC. Its translation: CSARGSGVGYTF. The V and J genes are TRBV20-1 and TRBJ1-2; a weak D match, TRBD1 (5 bases). There are 12 residues in the CDR3. Germline CDR1 DFQATT, CDR2 SNEGSKA (reference sequence). Trimming left V 1 base short and J 8 bases short, with 11 bases between.

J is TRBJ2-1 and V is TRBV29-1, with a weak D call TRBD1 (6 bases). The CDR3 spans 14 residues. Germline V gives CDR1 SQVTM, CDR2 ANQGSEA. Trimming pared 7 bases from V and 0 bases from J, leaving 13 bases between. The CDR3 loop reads CSEQGPRSYNEQFF. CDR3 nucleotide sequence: TGCAGCGAACAGGGCCCCCGCTCCTACAATGAGCAGTTCTTC.

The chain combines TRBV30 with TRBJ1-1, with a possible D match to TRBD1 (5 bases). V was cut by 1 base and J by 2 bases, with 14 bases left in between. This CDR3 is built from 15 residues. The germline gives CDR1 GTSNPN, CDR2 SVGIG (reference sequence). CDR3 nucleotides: TGTGCCTGGAGTGAAATCGGGCAGGGTAACACTGAAGCTTTCTTT. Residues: CAWSEIGQGNTEAFF.

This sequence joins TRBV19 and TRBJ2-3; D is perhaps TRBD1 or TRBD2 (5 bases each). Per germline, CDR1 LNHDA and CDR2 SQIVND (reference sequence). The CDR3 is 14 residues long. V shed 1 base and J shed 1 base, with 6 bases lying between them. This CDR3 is CASSIGDRTDTQYF. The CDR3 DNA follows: TGTGCCAGTAGTATAGGGGACCGCACAGATACGCAGTATTTT.

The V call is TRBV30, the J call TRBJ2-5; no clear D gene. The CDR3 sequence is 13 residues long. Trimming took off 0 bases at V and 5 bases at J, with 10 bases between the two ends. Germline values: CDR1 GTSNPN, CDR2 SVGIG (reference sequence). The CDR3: CAWSVQPMETQYF. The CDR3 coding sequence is TGTGCCTGGAGTGTCCAACCTATGGAGACCCAGTACTTC.

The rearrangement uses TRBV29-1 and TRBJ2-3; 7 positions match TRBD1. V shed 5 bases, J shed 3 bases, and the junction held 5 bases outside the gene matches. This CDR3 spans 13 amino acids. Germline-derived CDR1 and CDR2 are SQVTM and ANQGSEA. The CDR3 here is CSVRQGATDTQYF. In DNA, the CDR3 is TGCAGCGTTAGACAGGGAGCGACAGATACGCAGTATTTT.

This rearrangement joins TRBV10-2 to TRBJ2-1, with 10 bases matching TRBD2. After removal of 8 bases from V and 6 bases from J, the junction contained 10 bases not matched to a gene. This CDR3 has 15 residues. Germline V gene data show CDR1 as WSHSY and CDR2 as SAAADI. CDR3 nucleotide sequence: TGCGCCAGCTGCAGCGGGTTAGCGGGAGGCAATGAGCAGTTCTTC. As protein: CASCSGLAGGNEQFF.

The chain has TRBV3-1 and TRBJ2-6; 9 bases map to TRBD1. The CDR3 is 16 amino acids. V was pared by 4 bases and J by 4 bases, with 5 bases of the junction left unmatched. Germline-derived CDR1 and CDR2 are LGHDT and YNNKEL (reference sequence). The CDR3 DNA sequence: TGTGCCAGCAGCCCGAGGACAGGGGTCGGGGCCAACGTCCTGACTTTC. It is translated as CASSPRTGVGANVLTF. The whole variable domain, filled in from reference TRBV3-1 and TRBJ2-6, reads DTAVSQTPKYLVTQMGNDKSIKCEQNLGHDTMYWYKQDSKKFLKIMFSYNNKELIINETVPNRFSPKSPDKAHLNLHINSLELGDSAVYFCASSPRTGVGANVLTFGAGSRLTVL.

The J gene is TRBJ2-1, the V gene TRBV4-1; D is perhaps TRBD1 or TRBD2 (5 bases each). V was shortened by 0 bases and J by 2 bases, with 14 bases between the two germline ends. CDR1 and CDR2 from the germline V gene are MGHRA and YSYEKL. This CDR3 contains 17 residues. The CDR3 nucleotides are TGCGCCAGCAGCCAAGATAGAGGGGTTTACCCCTACAATGAGCAGTTCTTC. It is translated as CASSQDRGVYPYNEQFF.